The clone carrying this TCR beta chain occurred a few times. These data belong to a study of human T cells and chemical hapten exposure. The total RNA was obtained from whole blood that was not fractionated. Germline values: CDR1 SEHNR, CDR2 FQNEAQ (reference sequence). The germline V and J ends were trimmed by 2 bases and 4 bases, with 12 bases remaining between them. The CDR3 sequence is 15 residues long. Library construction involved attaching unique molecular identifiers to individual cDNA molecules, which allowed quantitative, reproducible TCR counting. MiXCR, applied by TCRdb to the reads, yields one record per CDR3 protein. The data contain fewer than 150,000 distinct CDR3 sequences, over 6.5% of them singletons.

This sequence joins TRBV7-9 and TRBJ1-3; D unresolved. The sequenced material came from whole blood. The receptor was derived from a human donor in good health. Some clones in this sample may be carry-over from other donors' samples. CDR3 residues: CASSLYNPSGNTIYF. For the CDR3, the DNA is TGTGCCAGCAGCTTATACAATCCGTCGGGAAACACCATATATTTT.